What follows describes a single T cell receptor beta chain. As yet, its antigen is unknown. Treatment reported: oral pan-JAK inhibitor, 5-10 mg twice daily. These data belong to a study of CD8+ T cells in alopecia areata. About the research overall: Treated patients took oral tofacitinib at 5 to 10 mg twice daily. Study observations and caveats: Uncertainty about whether baseline CD8+ expansion is linked to response remains, with one nonresponder.

After isolation, RNA underwent reverse transcription to generate cDNA as the sequencing template. Using immunoSEQ multiplex PCR, the repertoire was profiled, and TCRdb retains in-frame clones only, with some absent. The table has 250,000 to 300,000 clones, roughly 60% seen once. The clonotype was recovered from a human donor with alopecia areata. Material: CD4+ T cells sorted from blood, obtained at week 24, from a patient treated with tofacitinib.

CDR3 region: CASSVSRQETQYF. Here the CDR3 DNA reads TGTGCCAGCAGTGTTTCCCGGCAAGAGACCCAGTACTTC. The chain uses TRBV2 and TRBJ2-5; D unclear. CDR1 SNHLY and CDR2 FYNNEI come from the germline V gene. V was cut by 4 bases and J by 2 bases, with 8 bases left in between. The CDR3 sequence is 13 residues long.